This TCR beta chain originates from a study of regulatory T cells in long-lasting Graves disease. The study, taken as a whole, reports: Gene preferences differed: TRBV28, TRBJ1-2, TRBJ2-5 in persistent cases. Possibly, too few samples lowered accuracy. Reduced TCR diversity was observed in persistent Graves' patients versus newly diagnosed patients.

iRepertoire HTBI primers and Arm-PCR of CDR3 regions built TCR beta libraries. Original processing methods: Looking across samples, the authors found approximately 60 TRBV and approximately 14 TRBJ segments. A single record per CDR3 protein comes from TCRdb applying MiXCR to the multiplex PCR reads. What appears here as the V and J calls and clone size reflects TCRdb's work, not the paper's. This sample carries hundreds of thousands of distinct CDR3 sequences, about a sixth of them seen once, and the ten largest clones take roughly 40%. As to time point: newly diagnosed GD, antithyroid drugs for less than 3 months. Making the TCR library involved RNA that had been extracted from PBMCs. Germline CDR1 is SNHLY and CDR2 is FYNNEI. This CDR3 is built from 10 residues. This clonotype was seen repeatedly, ten times or more. What it binds is unknown.

This clonotype was sampled from a female donor with Graves disease. V gene TRBV2 combines with J gene TRBJ2-5, with D tentatively TRBD2 (6 bases). The DNA end favors TRBJ2-1, so the J call may be wrong. This material consisted of peripheral blood mononuclear cells (PBMCs), taken at new diagnosis, from a patient treated with antithyroid drugs. CDR3 bases: TGTGCCAGCAGTGGGGGAGGGCAGTTCTTC. Its protein is CASSGGGQFF.